Below, 30 T cell receptor beta chains from the same sample are listed, as sequenced in a study of early T cells in non-severe SARS-CoV-2 infection. TCRdb reanalysed the 5' RACE reads using MiXCR and keeps one entry per CDR3 protein. The sample contains 50,000 to 70,000 distinct CDR3 sequences, around 13% of which appear only once. Sequenced sample: whole blood. All receptors derive from an adult who was a healthcare worker with PCR-confirmed SARS-CoV-2 infection or an uninfected control (not recorded which).

The sample holds many counts of this clonotype. V gene TRBV4-1 combines with J gene TRBJ2-7, with D tentatively TRBD1 or TRBD2 (6 bases each). The V and J ends lost 0 bases and 2 bases respectively, with 17 bases between them. CDR1 MGHRA and CDR2 YSYEKL come from the germline V gene. This CDR3 has 17 residues. CDR3 region: CASSQDVGGSLTYEQYF. DNA of the CDR3: TGCGCCAGCAGCCAAGATGTAGGGGGGTCGTTAACCTACGAGCAGTACTTC.

The chain links TRBV6-2 or TRBV6-3 to TRBJ2-5, with 9 bases fitting TRBD2. The CDR3 is 17 residues long. The J segment lost 2 bases and the V segment lost 3 bases, leaving 10 bases of the junction unmatched. Germline V gives CDR1 MNHEY, CDR2 SVGEGT. CDR3: CASSYTGPAGGQETQYF. In DNA, the CDR3 is TGTGCCAGCAGTTATACGGGTCCGGCGGGAGGGCAAGAGACCCAGTACTTC.

The genes are TRBV2 and TRBJ2-2; 7 bases map to TRBD1. Germline trimming cut 6 bases from V and 5 bases from J; bases unmatched to any gene: 9. Germline loops: CDR1 SNHLY, CDR2 FYNNEI. The CDR3 has 15 amino acids. Here the CDR3 reads CASRGPGQTTGELFF. DNA of the CDR3: TGTGCCAGCAGGGGCCCGGGACAGACTACCGGGGAGCTGTTTTTT.

This clonotype appeared many times. The V and J genes are TRBV11-2 and TRBJ2-1; the match to TRBD2 covers 7 bases. The junction had 9 bases not matched to a gene; V was cut back by 4 bases and J by 3 bases. The CDR3 runs to 16 residues. The germline V gene encodes CDR1 SGHAT and CDR2 FQNNGV. The CDR3 is CASSSTLAENYNEQFF. For the CDR3, the DNA is TGTGCCAGCAGCTCCACCCTAGCGGAGAACTACAATGAGCAGTTCTTC.

This clonotype was observed many times. The chain uses TRBV20-1 and TRBJ2-3; D possibly uses TRBD1 or TRBD2 (6 bases each). The CDR3 loop spans 15 amino acids. V was clipped by 7 bases and J by 1 base, with 18 bases between them. Germline values: CDR1 DFQATT, CDR2 SNEGSKA (reference sequence). CDR3 sequence (DNA): TGCAGTGGCCATTTTTTGGGGGGCCGCACAGATACGCAGTATTTT. It codes for CSGHFLGGRTDTQYF.

This clonotype was seen a few times. The V gene is TRBV11-2, the J gene TRBJ2-2; 9 bases align to TRBD2. V lost 5 bases, J lost 0 bases, and 7 bases stayed unmatched. CDR1 and CDR2 (germline): SGHAT, FQNNGV. The CDR3 is made up of 17 amino acids. Written as DNA, the CDR3 is TGTGCCAGCAGCCCGATTAGCGGGGGCTCGAACACCGGGGAGCTGTTTTTT. Translated: CASSPISGGSNTGELFF.

This clonotype occurred a few times. V gene TRBV4-3 combines with J gene TRBJ1-2, with D possibly TRBD1 on 6 matching bases. Germline CDR1 and CDR2: LGHNA and YSLEER. There are 15 residues in the CDR3. Trimming pared 7 bases from V and 0 bases from J, leaving 15 bases between. CDR3 amino acids: CASKLTGAPNYGYTF. CDR3 DNA sequence: TGCGCCAGCAAACTAACGGGGGCTCCTAACTATGGCTACACCTTC.

This chain links TRBV20-1 with TRBJ2-3, with a possible D match to TRBD2 (5 bases). Germline CDR1 reads DFQATT; CDR2 reads SNEGSKA (reference sequence). Trimming stripped 6 bases from V and 2 bases from J, with 15 bases between. The CDR3 covers 14 residues. CDR3 nucleotide sequence: TGCAGTGCAAGACTACTATTTACCACAGATACGCAGTATTTT. Its protein product is CSARLLFTTDTQYF.

The J gene is TRBJ2-3, the V gene TRBV12-3 or TRBV12-4; TRBD1 matches 9 bases. J was trimmed by 2 bases and V by 8 bases; bases with no gene match: 11. CDR3 length equals 16 residues. The CDR3 DNA follows: TGTGCCAGCTCCCTGGGACAGGGAGAGTACACAGATACGCAGTATTTT. This encodes CASSLGQGEYTDTQYF.

J is TRBJ1-5 and V is TRBV6-5; 8 bases align to TRBD1. Trimming removed 2 bases from V and 7 bases from J; junction bases left unmatched: 4. The germline CDR1 and CDR2 sequences are MNHEY and SVGAGI. The CDR3 has 14 residues. The CDR3 is CASSYVQGAQPQHF. The CDR3 coding sequence is TGTGCCAGCAGTTACGTGCAGGGGGCCCAGCCCCAGCATTTT.

This clonotype came up many times. A junction boundary mismatches the germline segment, possibly from a read error. The V and J genes are TRBV7-7 and TRBJ2-1, with 11 positions matching TRBD2. This CDR3 contains 15 residues. Germline assignment: CDR1 SSHAT and CDR2 FNYEAQ (reference sequence). CDR3 loop: CASSPGTSGGGEQFF. CDR3 nucleotides: TGTGCTAGCAGCCCCGGGACTAGCGGAGGGGGGGAGCAGTTCTTC.

This chain connects TRBV19 to TRBJ1-2; TRBD1 aligns across 8 bases. CDR1 is LNHDA, CDR2 SQIVND, per germline (reference sequence). V dropped 7 bases and J dropped 2; count of bases not matched to a gene: 3. This CDR3 is 13 amino acids long. This chain's CDR3 is CASTWTGNYGYTF. CDR3 DNA: TGTGCCAGTACCTGGACAGGGAACTATGGCTACACCTTC.

There are many counts of this clonotype. This chain uses TRBV29-1 with TRBJ2-3; D not resolved. The CDR3 extends over 11 amino acids. The V gene's germline CDR1 is SQVTM and CDR2 ANQGSEA. The V end was cut by 7 bases, the J end by 7 bases, with 12 bases between. CDR3 sequence: CSAGRDNTQYF. In DNA form, the CDR3 reads TGCAGCGCCGGGCGCGACAATACGCAGTATTTT.

This rearrangement joins TRBV7-6 to TRBJ1-4; D remains ambiguous. The length of the CDR3 is 13 residues. CDR1 SGHVS and CDR2 FNYEAQ come from the germline V gene. With 7 bases removed from V and 0 bases from J, the gap between germline ends came to 6 bases. The CDR3 DNA reads TGTGCCAGCAAACACTCAACTAATGAAAAACTGTTTTTT. Translated, it gives CASKHSTNEKLFF.

The chain recombines TRBV12-3 or TRBV12-4 with TRBJ2-2; D unresolved. This CDR3 spans 14 amino acids. Trimming pared 6 bases from V and 1 base from J, leaving 9 bases between. Here the CDR3 DNA reads TGTGCCAGCAGACTCGGGCAGAACACCGGGGAGCTGTTTTTT. This sequence encodes CASRLGQNTGELFF.

This clonotype was detected ten times or more. V gene TRBV5-1 combines with J gene TRBJ2-1; weak D call: TRBD1 (5 bases). V gave up 3 bases and J gave up 4 bases, with 11 bases separating them. Germline V lookup: CDR1 SGHRS, CDR2 YFSETQ. This CDR3 is built from 14 residues. CDR3 bases: TGCGCCAGCAGCTCCAGGGAAGGATACAATGAGCAGTTCTTC. Protein product: CASSSREGYNEQFF.

There are a few counts of this clonotype. The chain recombines TRBV9 with TRBJ2-7; the match to TRBD1 covers 8 bases. This CDR3 region has 14 residues. Germline V lookup: CDR1 SGDLS, CDR2 YYNGEE. The ends lost 3 bases at V and 9 bases at J; junction bases unmatched: 11. Here the CDR3 reads CASSAGTGGEGQYF. DNA for the CDR3: TGTGCCAGCAGCGCCGGGACAGGTGGAGAGGGGCAGTACTTC.

V and J are TRBV28 and TRBJ1-3; D remains ambiguous. The CDR3 totals 14 residues. Trimming removed 1 base at V and 3 bases at J, with 7 bases between. Germline V gene sequence: CDR1 MDHEN, CDR2 SYDVKM. CDR3 loop: CASSLSHIGNTIYF. CDR3 DNA sequence: TGTGCCAGCAGTTTATCCCACATTGGAAACACCATATATTTT.

The chain recombines TRBV20-1 with TRBJ1-1; D gene ambiguous. The germline CDR1 and CDR2 sequences are DFQATT and SNEGSKA (reference sequence). V lost 0 bases to trimming and J lost 3 bases, with 17 bases between them. The CDR3 has 16 amino acids. In nucleotides, the CDR3 is TGCAGTGCTAGAGATGGCGGCAGGCCGAGAGACACTGAAGCTTTCTTT. It is translated as CSARDGGRPRDTEAFF.

This clonotype has at least ten counts. The genes are TRBV11-2 and TRBJ2-1; TRBD2 agrees at 7 bases. The CDR3 runs to 14 residues. Germline CDR1 is SGHAT and CDR2 is FQNNGV. V shed 1 base, J shed 4 bases, and the junction held 1 base outside the gene matches. CDR3 bases: TGTGCCAGCAGCTTAGTCGGGGGGTACAATGAGCAGTTCTTC. Its translation is CASSLVGGYNEQFF.

The V gene is TRBV5-1, the J gene TRBJ2-7; the match to TRBD1 covers 8 bases. V dropped 3 bases and J dropped 4; count of bases not matched to a gene: 6. Germline CDR1 is SGHRS and CDR2 is YFSETQ. The CDR3 spans 14 residues. The CDR3 region is CASSSQGAVYEQYF. For the CDR3, the DNA is TGCGCCAGCAGCTCCCAGGGGGCTGTTTACGAGCAGTACTTC.

The J gene is TRBJ1-4, the V gene TRBV29-1; the match to TRBD1 covers 9 bases. V was clipped by 5 bases and J by 6 bases; unmatched bases: 1. The germline V gene has CDR1 SQVTM and CDR2 ANQGSEA. This CDR3 comprises 12 residues. The CDR3 coding sequence is TGCAGCGTTTGGACAGGGGATGAAAAACTGTTTTTT. It yields the protein CSVWTGDEKLFF. The variable domain in full, with the rest retrieved from reference TRBV29-1 and TRBJ1-4, is SAVISQKPSRDICQRGTSLTIQCQVDSQVTMMFWYRQQPGQSLTLIATANQGSEATYESGFVIDKFPISRPNLTFSTLTVSNMSPEDSSIYLCSVWTGDEKLFFGSGTQLSVL.

This clonotype was recorded many times. The chain is built from TRBV14 and TRBJ2-5, with TRBD2 identical over 10 bases. The V segment lost 4 bases and the J segment 5 bases; nucleotides outside the gene matches: 4. The CDR3 length is 14 residues. Germline loops: CDR1 SGHDN, CDR2 FVKESK. The CDR3 region has the DNA TGTGCCAGCAGCCTAGCGGGGGGAGTGGAGACCCAGTACTTC. It codes for CASSLAGGVETQYF.

This clonotype was found many times. The V gene is TRBV18, the J gene TRBJ2-1, with TRBD2 matching over 7 bases. Germline CDR1 KGHSH, CDR2 LQKENI. CDR3 size: 14 residues. The J segment lost 7 bases and the V segment lost 6 bases, leaving 9 bases of the junction unmatched. The CDR3 DNA sequence: TGTGCCAGCTCCAGGGAGGGGATTGTAAATGAGCAGTTCTTC. Its translation: CASSREGIVNEQFF.

With regard to this clonotype: This could be a read error, since a much larger clone is one nucleotide away. CDR3 DNA: TGTGCCAGCAGATTGAGACCCGTGGACACTGAAGCTTTCTTT. Its protein product is CASRLRPVDTEAFF. V and J are TRBV7-9 and TRBJ1-1; D gene unclear. The V gene lost 6 bases and the J gene lost 3 bases, with 14 bases spanning the gap. CDR1 SEHNR and CDR2 FQNEAQ come from the germline V gene (reference sequence). CDR3 size: 14 residues.

In its sample, this clonotype was seen many times. V is TRBV11-2 and J is TRBJ2-5; no clear D. Trimming cost V 2 bases and J 4 bases, with 8 bases left between them. The CDR3 length is 13 residues. Germline V lookup: CDR1 SGHAT, CDR2 FQNNGV. The CDR3 loop reads CASSLYLGETQYF. CDR3 nucleotides: TGTGCCAGCAGCTTATACCTAGGAGAGACCCAGTACTTC.

The chain joins TRBV2 to TRBJ2-2, with 7 bases aligning to TRBD1. The germline CDR1 and CDR2 sequences are SNHLY and FYNNEI. J lost 1 base, V lost 8 bases, and 7 bases had no gene match. This CDR3 has 15 amino acids. CDR3 loop: CASVSGTVNTGELFF. Written as DNA, the CDR3 is TGTGCCAGCGTTTCCGGGACAGTGAACACCGGGGAGCTGTTTTTT. The whole variable domain, filled in from reference TRBV2 and TRBJ2-2, reads EPEVTQTPSHQVTQMGQEVILRCVPISNHLYFYWYRQILGQKVEFLVSFYNNEISEKSEIFDDQFSVERPDGSNFTLKIRSTKLEDSAMYFCASVSGTVNTGELFFGEGSRLTVL.

V is TRBV20-1 and J is TRBJ1-2; 10 bases map to TRBD1. This CDR3 comprises 14 residues. In germline, CDR1 is DFQATT, CDR2 SNEGSKA (reference sequence). V was clipped by 5 bases and J by 5 bases; unmatched bases: 8. This chain's CDR3 is CSAPIGDRGYGYTF. The CDR3 DNA is TGCAGTGCTCCTATCGGGGACAGGGGTTATGGCTACACCTTC.

The V call is TRBV29-1, the J call TRBJ2-1; the D is unclear. Germline-derived CDR1 and CDR2 are SQVTM and ANQGSEA. Trimming took 7 bases from V and 6 from J, leaving 10 bases between them. This CDR3 has 11 residues. The DNA for the CDR3 is TGCAGCGCGGCTAGTGGCAATGAGCAGTTCTTC. The encoded protein is CSAASGNEQFF.

Ten or more counts support this clonotype. The chain is built from TRBV12-3 or TRBV12-4 and TRBJ2-5; D not certain. This CDR3 region has 14 residues. With 3 bases removed from V and 1 base from J, the gap between germline ends came to 9 bases. CDR3 sequence (DNA): TGTGCCAGCAGTTTGCGGAACCCCCAAGAGACCCAGTACTTC. Protein product: CASSLRNPQETQYF.